This TCR beta chain was found in a study of persistence of HIV-infected CD4 T cells. The stimulus was lysate of CMV-infected fibroblasts, 8.5 to 10 ug/mL. Sorting selected CD4+ T cells upregulating both CD40 ligand and CD69. Of note for this clone: Its antigen is unknown.

The immunoSEQ assay was version 4, run in survey mode. Clones were read by immunoSEQ multiplex PCR, and TCRdb kept only the in-frame ones, dropping some. The sample contains under 20,000 clones, around 82% of which appear only once. Germline CDR1 and CDR2: MNHEY and SVGAGI. The CDR3 is 14 amino acids. J gave up 4 bases and V 6 bases, and 8 bases lay outside the gene matches. This specimen was CD4+ T cells sorted from PBMCs after roughly 18-hour stimulation, taken from a patient who received antiretroviral therapy. The clonotype was recovered from an adult man with HIV who was CMV-seropositive. The chain joins TRBV6-5 to TRBJ1-1, with 7 nucleotides matching TRBD1. CDR3 sequence (DNA): TGTGCCAGCAGCCCCCAGGGGGTAGGCACTGAAGCTTTCTTT. Its translation: CASSPQGVGTEAFF.